These 15 T cell receptor beta chains came from one sample sequenced in a study of CD8+CD57+ T cells in acquired aplastic anemia. By flow cytometry, patients selected for sequencing had shown an expansion of CD8+CD57+ cells. Genomic DNA provided the template from which TCR beta VDJ and CDR3 profiles were obtained. From the reads, TCRdb called clonotypes with MiXCR, one entry per CDR3 protein. The data contain about half a million distinct CDR3 sequences, less than 35% of them singletons. Material: sorted CD4+, CD8+, or CD8+CD57+ T cells (not recorded which) from PBMCs. The receptor set was obtained from a human donor with aplastic anemia.

The chain recombines TRBV25-1 with TRBJ1-1, with no clear D. This CDR3 region has 17 residues. Germline V CDR1 and CDR2: MGHDK, SYGVNS. V was trimmed by 5 bases and J by 1 base, leaving 20 bases between them. The CDR3 nucleotides are TGTGCCAGCAGTTACGGCGGTTGGGAGGGATCGAACACTGAAGCTTTCTTT. This codes for CASSYGGWEGSNTEAFF.

This clonotype was detected ten times or more. This chain links TRBV20-1 with TRBJ2-7; a weak D match, TRBD2 (5 bases). The CDR3 is 13 residues long. V was shortened by 3 bases and J by 2 bases, with 11 bases between the two germline ends. CDR1 is DFQATT, CDR2 SNEGSKA, per germline (reference sequence). CDR3 sequence reads: CSASPGRAYEQYF. The DNA for the CDR3 is TGCAGTGCTAGCCCGGGAAGAGCCTACGAGCAGTACTTC.

This sequence joins TRBV20-1 and TRBJ2-3; TRBD2 matches at 8 bases. The CDR3 spans 15 residues. Germline CDR1 DFQATT, CDR2 SNEGSKA (reference sequence). The V and J ends lost 1 base and 0 bases, in that order; junction bases with no gene match: 3. In nucleotides, the CDR3 is TGCAGTGCTAGAGTTCCTAGCGGGAGCACAGATACGCAGTATTTT. Translating gives CSARVPSGSTDTQYF.

On this clonotype: A single base separates this from a much larger clone, so it may be a read error. The conserved closing phenylalanine or tryptophan is absent in this CDR3, likely reflecting a read error. J is TRBJ2-7 and V is TRBV19; D is ambiguous. V was cut by 3 bases and J by 2 bases, with 14 bases left in between. In germline, CDR1 is LNHDA, CDR2 SQIVND (reference sequence). The CDR3 is 15 amino acids. CDR3 in DNA: TGTGCCAGTAGTATCGATTTCGGCAGCGCCTACGAGCAGTACCTC. Residues: CASSIDFGSAYEQYL.

This clonotype was seen more than once but under ten times. The genes are TRBV12-3 or TRBV12-4 and TRBJ1-3, with D perhaps TRBD1 (5 bases). The CDR3 is 14 amino acids. Trimming removed 7 bases from V and 2 bases from J, with 12 bases in between. CDR3 loop: CASTLGGTGNTIYF. The CDR3 bases are TGTGCCAGCACCCTTGGGGGGACTGGAAACACCATATATTTT.

This clonotype was observed many times. The chain joins TRBV25-1 to TRBJ2-7; either TRBD1 or TRBD2 may fit D (5 bases each). The germline V gene encodes CDR1 MGHDK and CDR2 SYGVNS. V lost 3 bases to trimming and J lost 2 bases, with 8 bases between them. This CDR3 spans 13 amino acids. CDR3 bases: TGTGCCAGCAGTGACCTGGGACCCTACGAGCAGTACTTC. Protein product: CASSDLGPYEQYF.

This chain links TRBV27 with TRBJ2-5; TRBD1 aligns across 8 bases. The CDR3 contains 16 residues. The ends lost 5 bases at V and 2 bases at J; junction bases unmatched: 10. Germline CDR1 MNHEY, CDR2 SMNVEV (reference sequence). The CDR3 DNA follows: TGTGCCAGCAGTGGACGGACAGGGCTGGAGCAAGAGACCCAGTACTTC. This sequence encodes CASSGRTGLEQETQYF.

V gene TRBV9 combines with J gene TRBJ1-1; D is unclear. Germline lookup yields CDR1 SGDLS and CDR2 YYNGEE. The germline V and J ends were trimmed by 1 base and 4 bases, with 14 bases remaining between them. This CDR3 spans 15 amino acids. CDR3 bases: TGTGCCAGCAGCGTATTTGACACCTTGAGCACTGAAGCTTTCTTT. Its translation is CASSVFDTLSTEAFF.

Notes on this clonotype: This may be a read error: a much more frequent sequence differs by one nucleotide. CDR3 region: CASSLGTGGFYGCTF. The CDR3 region has the DNA TGTGCCAGCAGTCTTGGGACAGGGGGCTTCTATGGCTGCACCTTC. V is TRBV2 and J is TRBJ1-2, with 12 nucleotides matching TRBD1. Germline V gives CDR1 SNHLY, CDR2 FYNNEI. This CDR3 comprises 15 residues.

In its sample, this clonotype was seen a few times. The V and J genes are TRBV5-6 and TRBJ1-5; no clear D. With 0 bases removed from V and 1 base from J, the gap between germline ends came to 11 bases. This CDR3 has 16 residues. From germline, CDR1 is SGHDT and CDR2 YYEEEE. The CDR3 sequence: CASSLARAMSNQPQHF. The CDR3 nucleotides are TGTGCCAGCAGCTTGGCGAGGGCGATGAGCAATCAGCCCCAGCATTTT.

This clonotype occurred a few times. The chain is built from TRBV9 and TRBJ2-1; a possible D gene is TRBD1 (6 bases). The CDR3 is 14 residues long. Germline lookup yields CDR1 SGDLS and CDR2 YYNGEE. V was shortened by 2 bases and J by 5 bases, with 11 bases between the two germline ends. As DNA, the CDR3 is TGTGCCAGCAGCGTGGGGGACACCGACAATGAGCAGTTCTTC. Its protein is CASSVGDTDNEQFF.

The chain links TRBV7-9 to TRBJ2-7; D is possibly TRBD1 or TRBD2 (5 bases each). V gave up 4 bases and J gave up 6 bases, with 13 bases separating them. The CDR3 contains 13 residues. Germline V gives CDR1 SEHNR, CDR2 FQNEAQ (reference sequence). The CDR3 spells CASSSPGHAEQYF. CDR3 nucleotide sequence: TGTGCCAGCAGCTCCCCGGGGCACGCCGAGCAGTACTTC.

This chain uses TRBV7-2 with TRBJ1-1; D unclear. The CDR3 runs 13 residues. CDR1 is SGHTA, CDR2 FQGNSA, per germline. V lost 1 base and J lost 3, with 6 bases in between. The CDR3 nucleotides read TGTGCCAGCAGCTTAGGACCTTACACTGAAGCTTTCTTT. Amino acids: CASSLGPYTEAFF.

There are a few counts of this clonotype. This chain joins TRBV25-1 and TRBJ1-2; 9 bases map to TRBD1. CDR1 is MGHDK, CDR2 SYGVNS, per germline. There are 16 residues in the CDR3. Trimming took 8 bases from V and 7 from J; bases not matched to a gene: 17. CDR3: CASSLPGTGFHRGYTF. The CDR3 DNA follows: TGTGCCAGCTCACTACCCGGGACAGGGTTTCATCGTGGCTACACCTTC.

Turning to this clonotype: One end of the junction is discordant with germline, which a read error may explain. The CDR3 protein is CASSLGRCF. CDR3 DNA: TGCGCCAGCAGCTTGGGGCGGTGCTTC. V usage is TRBV5-1 and J usage is TRBJ2-5; D gene ambiguous. The CDR3 loop spans 9 amino acids. Germline V gene lookup returns CDR1 SGHRS and CDR2 YFSETQ.